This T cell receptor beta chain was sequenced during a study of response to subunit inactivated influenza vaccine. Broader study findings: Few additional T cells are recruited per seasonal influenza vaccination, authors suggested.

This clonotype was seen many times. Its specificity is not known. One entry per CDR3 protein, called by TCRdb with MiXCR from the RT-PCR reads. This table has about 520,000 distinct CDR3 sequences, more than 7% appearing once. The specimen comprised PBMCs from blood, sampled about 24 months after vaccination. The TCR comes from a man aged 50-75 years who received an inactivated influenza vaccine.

CDR3 coding DNA: TGCGCCAGCAGCCTCCTAGGACAGGGGGACTACACCGGGGAGCTGTTTTTT. This encodes CASSLLGQGDYTGELFF. The gene calls are TRBV4-1 and TRBJ2-2, with 10 bases aligning to TRBD1. Germline V lookup: CDR1 MGHRA, CDR2 YSYEKL. The trim removed 4 bases at V and 3 bases at J, leaving 8 bases unmatched. The CDR3 sequence is 17 residues long.